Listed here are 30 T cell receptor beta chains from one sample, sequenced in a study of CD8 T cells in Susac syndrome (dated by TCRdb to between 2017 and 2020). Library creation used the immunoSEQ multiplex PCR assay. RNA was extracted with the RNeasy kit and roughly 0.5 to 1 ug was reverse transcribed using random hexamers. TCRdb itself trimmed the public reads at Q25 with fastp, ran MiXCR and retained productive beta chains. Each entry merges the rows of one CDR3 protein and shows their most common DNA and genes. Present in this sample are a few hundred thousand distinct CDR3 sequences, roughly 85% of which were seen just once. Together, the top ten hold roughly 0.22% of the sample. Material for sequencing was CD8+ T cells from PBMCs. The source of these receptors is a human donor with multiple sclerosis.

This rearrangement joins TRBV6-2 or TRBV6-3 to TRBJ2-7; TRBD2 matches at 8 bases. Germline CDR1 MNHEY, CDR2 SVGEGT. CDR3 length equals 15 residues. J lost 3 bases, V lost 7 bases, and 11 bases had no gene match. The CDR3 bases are TGTGCCAGCACCAGGATCCCTAGCGGGTACTACGAGCAGTACTTC. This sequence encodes CASTRIPSGYYEQYF.

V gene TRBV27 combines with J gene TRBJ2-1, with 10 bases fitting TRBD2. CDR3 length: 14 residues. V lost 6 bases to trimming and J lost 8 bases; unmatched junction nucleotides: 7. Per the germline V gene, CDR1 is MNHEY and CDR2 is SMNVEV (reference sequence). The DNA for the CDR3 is TGTGCCAGCAGGGAGCGGGAGGGCCTCCATGAGCAGTTCTTC. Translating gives CASREREGLHEQFF.

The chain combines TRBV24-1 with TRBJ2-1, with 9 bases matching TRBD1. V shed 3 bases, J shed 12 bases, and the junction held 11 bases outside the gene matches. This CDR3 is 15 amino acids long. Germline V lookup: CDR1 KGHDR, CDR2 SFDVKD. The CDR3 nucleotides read TGTGCCACCAGTGATCCCCCCGACCCGGGACAGGGGCAGTTCTTC. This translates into CATSDPPDPGQGQFF.

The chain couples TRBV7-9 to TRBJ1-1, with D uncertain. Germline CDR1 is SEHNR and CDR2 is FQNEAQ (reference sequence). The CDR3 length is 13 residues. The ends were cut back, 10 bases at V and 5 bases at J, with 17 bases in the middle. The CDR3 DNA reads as TGTGCCAACAATTCCGGGAGTAGGACTGAAGCTTTCTTT. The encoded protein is CANNSGSRTEAFF.

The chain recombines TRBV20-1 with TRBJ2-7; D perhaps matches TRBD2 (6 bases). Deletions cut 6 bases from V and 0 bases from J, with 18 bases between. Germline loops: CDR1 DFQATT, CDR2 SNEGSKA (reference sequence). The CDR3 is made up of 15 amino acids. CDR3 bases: TGCAGTGCCCCCGAGAGCGGGCAATACTCCTACGAGCAGTACTTC. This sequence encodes CSAPESGQYSYEQYF.

Here the CDR3 reads CASSSSGSGADTQYF. The DNA for the CDR3 is TGTGCCAGCAGTTCTAGCGGGAGCGGCGCAGATACGCAGTATTTT. The chain combines TRBV7-3 with TRBJ2-3, with TRBD2 matching over 10 bases. Trimming took 6 bases from V and 4 from J; bases not matched to a gene: 7. The CDR3 sequence is 15 residues long. Germline V gives CDR1 SGHTA, CDR2 FQGTGA.

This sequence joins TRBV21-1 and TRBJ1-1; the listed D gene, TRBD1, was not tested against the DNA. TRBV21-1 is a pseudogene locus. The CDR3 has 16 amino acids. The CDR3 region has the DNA TGTGCCAGCAGCAAAGCGCTTGGGACAGCGAACACTGAAGCTTTCTTT. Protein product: CASSKALGTANTEAFF.

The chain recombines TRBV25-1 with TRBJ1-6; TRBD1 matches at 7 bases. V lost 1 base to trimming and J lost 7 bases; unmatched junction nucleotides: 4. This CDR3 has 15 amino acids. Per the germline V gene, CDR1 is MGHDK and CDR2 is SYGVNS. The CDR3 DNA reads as TGTGCCAGCAGTGAATTTCCAGGGGGGAATTCACCCCTCCACTTT. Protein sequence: CASSEFPGGNSPLHF. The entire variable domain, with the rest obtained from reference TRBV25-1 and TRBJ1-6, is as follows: EADIYQTPRYLVIGTGKKITLECSQTMGHDKMYWYQQDPGMELHLIHYSYGVNSTEKGDLSSESTVSRIRTEHFPLTLESARPSHTSQYLCASSEFPGGNSPLHFGNGTRLTVT.

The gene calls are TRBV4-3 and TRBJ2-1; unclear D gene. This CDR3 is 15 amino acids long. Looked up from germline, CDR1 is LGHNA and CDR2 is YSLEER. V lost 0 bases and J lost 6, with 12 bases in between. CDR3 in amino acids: CASSQETSYTNEQFF. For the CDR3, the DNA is TGCGCCAGCAGCCAAGAAACAAGCTACACCAATGAGCAGTTCTTC.

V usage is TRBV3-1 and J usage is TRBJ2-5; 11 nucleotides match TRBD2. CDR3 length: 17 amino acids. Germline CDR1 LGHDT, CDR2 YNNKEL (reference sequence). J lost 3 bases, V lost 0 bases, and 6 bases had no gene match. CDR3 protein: CASSQDGISGREETQYF. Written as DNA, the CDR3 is TGTGCCAGCAGCCAAGATGGGATTAGCGGGAGGGAAGAGACCCAGTACTTC.

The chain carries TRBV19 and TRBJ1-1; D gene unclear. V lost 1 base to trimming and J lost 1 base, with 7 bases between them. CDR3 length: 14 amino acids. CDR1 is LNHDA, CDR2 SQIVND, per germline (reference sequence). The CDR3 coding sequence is TGTGCCAGTAGTATAGTCCCAAAGAACACTGAAGCTTTCTTT. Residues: CASSIVPKNTEAFF.

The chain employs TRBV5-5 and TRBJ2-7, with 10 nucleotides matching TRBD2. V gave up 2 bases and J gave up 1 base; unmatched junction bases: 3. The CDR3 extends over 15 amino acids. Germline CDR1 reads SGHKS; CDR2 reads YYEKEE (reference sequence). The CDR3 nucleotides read TGTGCCAGCAGCTTCCTAGCGGGAGCTTCCTACGAGCAGTACTTC. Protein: CASSFLAGASYEQYF.

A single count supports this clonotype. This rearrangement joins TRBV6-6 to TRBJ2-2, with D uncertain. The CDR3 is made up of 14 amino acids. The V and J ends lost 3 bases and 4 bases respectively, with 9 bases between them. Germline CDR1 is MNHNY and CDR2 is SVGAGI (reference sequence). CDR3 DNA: TGTGCCAGCAGTTATGAGGCAGTCACCGGGGAGCTGTTTTTT. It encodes CASSYEAVTGELFF.

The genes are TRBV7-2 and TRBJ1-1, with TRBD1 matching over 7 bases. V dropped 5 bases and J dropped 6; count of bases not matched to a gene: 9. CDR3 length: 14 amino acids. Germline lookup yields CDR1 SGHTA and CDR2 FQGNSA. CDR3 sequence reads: CASSLTGVFAEAFF. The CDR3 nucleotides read TGTGCCAGCAGCCTAACAGGGGTTTTTGCTGAAGCTTTCTTT.

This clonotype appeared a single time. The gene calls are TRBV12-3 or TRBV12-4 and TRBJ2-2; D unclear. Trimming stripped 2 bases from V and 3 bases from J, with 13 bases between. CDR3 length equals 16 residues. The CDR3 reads CASSLSPGDYTGELFF. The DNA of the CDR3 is TGTGCCAGCAGTTTATCGCCAGGAGACTACACCGGGGAGCTGTTTTTT.

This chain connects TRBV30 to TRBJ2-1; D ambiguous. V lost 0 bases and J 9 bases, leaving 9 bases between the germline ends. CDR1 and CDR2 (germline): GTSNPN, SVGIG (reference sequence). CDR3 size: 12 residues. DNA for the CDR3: TGTGCCTGGAGTGTACGGGTTGGTGAGCAGTTCTTC. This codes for CAWSVRVGEQFF.

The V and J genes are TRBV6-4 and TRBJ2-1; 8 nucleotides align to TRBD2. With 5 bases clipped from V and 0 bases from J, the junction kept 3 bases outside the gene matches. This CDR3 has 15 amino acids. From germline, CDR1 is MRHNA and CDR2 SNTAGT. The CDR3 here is CASSKRESSYNEQFF. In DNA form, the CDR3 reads TGTGCCAGCAGTAAGCGGGAGAGCTCCTACAATGAGCAGTTCTTC.

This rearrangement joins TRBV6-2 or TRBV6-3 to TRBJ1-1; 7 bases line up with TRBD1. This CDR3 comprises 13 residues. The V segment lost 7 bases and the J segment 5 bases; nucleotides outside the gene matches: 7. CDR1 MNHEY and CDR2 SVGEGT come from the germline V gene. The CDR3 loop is CASNPDRVTEAFF. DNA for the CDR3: TGTGCCAGCAATCCTGACAGGGTTACTGAAGCTTTCTTT.

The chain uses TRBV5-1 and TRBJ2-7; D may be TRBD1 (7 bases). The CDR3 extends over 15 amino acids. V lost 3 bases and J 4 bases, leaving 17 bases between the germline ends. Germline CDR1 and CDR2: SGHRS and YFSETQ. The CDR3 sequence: CASSWGLTGRYEQYF. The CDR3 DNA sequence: TGCGCCAGCAGCTGGGGACTGACAGGGCGTTACGAGCAGTACTTC.

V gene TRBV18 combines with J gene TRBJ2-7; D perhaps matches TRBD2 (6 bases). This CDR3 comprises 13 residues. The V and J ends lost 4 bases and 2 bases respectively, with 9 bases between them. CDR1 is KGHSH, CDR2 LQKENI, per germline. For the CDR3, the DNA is TGTGCCAGCTCACTAGCGGAACCCTACGAGCAGTACTTC. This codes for CASSLAEPYEQYF.

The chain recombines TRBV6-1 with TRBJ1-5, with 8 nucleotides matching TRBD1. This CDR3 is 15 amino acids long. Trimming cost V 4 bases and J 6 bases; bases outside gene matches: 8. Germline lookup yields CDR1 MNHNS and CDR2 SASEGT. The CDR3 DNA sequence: TGTGCCAGCAGTGGAAGAACAGGGGGAGTTCAGCCCCAGCATTTT. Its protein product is CASSGRTGGVQPQHF.

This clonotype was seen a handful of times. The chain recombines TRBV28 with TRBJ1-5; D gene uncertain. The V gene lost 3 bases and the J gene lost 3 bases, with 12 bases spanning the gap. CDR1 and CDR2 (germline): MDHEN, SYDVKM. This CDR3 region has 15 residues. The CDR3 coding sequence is TGTGCCAGCAGTTTTTTGGGAGTTGACAATCAGCCCCAGCATTTT. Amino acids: CASSFLGVDNQPQHF.

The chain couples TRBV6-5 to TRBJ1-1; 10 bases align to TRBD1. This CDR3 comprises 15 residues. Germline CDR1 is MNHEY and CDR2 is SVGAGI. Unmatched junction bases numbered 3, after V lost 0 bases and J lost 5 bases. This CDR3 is CASSYSDRGRTEAFF. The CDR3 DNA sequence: TGTGCCAGCAGTTACTCCGACAGGGGGCGGACTGAAGCTTTCTTT.

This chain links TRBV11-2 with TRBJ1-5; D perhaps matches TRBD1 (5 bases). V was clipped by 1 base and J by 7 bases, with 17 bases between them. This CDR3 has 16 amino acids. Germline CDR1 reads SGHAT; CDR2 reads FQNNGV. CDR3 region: CASSLGSFRAAQPQHF. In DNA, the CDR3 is TGTGCCAGCAGCTTAGGGTCCTTCAGGGCCGCCCAGCCCCAGCATTTT.

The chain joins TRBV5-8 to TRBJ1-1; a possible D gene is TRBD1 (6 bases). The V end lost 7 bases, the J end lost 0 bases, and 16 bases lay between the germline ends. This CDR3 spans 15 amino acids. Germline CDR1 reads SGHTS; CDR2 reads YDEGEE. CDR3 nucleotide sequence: TGTGCCAGCGGATGGACGGGGGCTTTGAACACTGAAGCTTTCTTT. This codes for CASGWTGALNTEAFF.

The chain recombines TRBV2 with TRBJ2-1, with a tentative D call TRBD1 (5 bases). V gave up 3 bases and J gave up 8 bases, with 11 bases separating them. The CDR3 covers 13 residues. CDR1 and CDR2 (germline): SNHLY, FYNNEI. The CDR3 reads CASSDSRDDEQFF. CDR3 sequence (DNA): TGTGCCAGCAGTGATAGCAGGGATGATGAGCAGTTCTTC.

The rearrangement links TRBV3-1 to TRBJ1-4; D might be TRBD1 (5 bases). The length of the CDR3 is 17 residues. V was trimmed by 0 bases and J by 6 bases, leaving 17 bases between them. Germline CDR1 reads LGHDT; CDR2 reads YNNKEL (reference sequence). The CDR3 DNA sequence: TGTGCCAGCAGCCAAGATCGTGGCGGGCAGGGAGATGAAAAACTGTTTTTT. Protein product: CASSQDRGGQGDEKLFF.

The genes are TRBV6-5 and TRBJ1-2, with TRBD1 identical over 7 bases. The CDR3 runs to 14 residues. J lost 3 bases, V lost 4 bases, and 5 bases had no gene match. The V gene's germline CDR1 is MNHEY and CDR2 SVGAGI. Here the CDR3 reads CASSLHGTDYGYTF. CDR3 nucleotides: TGTGCCAGCAGTTTACACGGGACAGACTATGGCTACACCTTC.

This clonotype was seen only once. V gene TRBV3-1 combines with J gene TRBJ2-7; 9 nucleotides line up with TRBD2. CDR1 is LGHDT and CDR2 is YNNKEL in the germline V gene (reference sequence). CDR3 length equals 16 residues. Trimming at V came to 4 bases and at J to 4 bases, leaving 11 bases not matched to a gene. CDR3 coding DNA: TGTGCCAGCAGCCCCGAAGGCGCGGGAGGGAAGTACGAGCAGTACTTC. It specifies CASSPEGAGGKYEQYF.

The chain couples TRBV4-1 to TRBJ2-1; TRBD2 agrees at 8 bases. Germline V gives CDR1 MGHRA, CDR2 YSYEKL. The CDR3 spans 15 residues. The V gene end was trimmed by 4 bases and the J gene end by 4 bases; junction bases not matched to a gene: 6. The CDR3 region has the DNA TGCGCCAGCAGCCCGTTCGCGGGAGGATACAATGAGCAGTTCTTC. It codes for CASSPFAGGYNEQFF.